A selection of T cell receptor beta chains follows, all from one sample in a study of CD8+CD57+ T cells in acquired aplastic anemia. In TCRdb, the reads were re-called with MiXCR into one record per CDR3 protein. Among about 220,000 distinct CDR3 sequences, 34% were seen once, and the ten largest hold more than 0.95%. Specimen: sorted CD4+, CD8+, or CD8+CD57+ T cells (not recorded which) from PBMCs. The receptor source for this set is a human donor in good health, serving as a control. CDR3s include the opening cysteine and the closing phenylalanine or tryptophan. The order of the fields is D gene, J gene, V gene, clone size, CDR3 protein, CDR3 DNA. A D gene is named only where the DNA matches it firmly. Clone size appears in some rows only: once, few, many, or a class for an expanded clone.

>TRBD2|TRBJ2-4|TRBV6-5|-
CASSYTAGTDIQYF
TGTGCCAGCAGTTATACAGCGGGAACCGACATTCAGTACTTC
>-|TRBJ1-1|TRBV12-5|-
CASGLGAGDTEAFF
TGTGCTAGTGGTTTGGGCGCTGGGGACACTGAAGCTTTCTTT
>TRBD1|TRBJ2-7|TRBV3-1|few
CASSRTGTGTFGF
TGTGCCAGCAGTCGAACCGGGACAGGGACCTTTGGCTTC
>-|TRBJ1-5|TRBV30|-
CAWQDSYSNQPQHF
TGTGCCTGGCAGGACAGCTATAGCAATCAGCCCCAGCATTTT
>TRBD1|TRBJ2-5|TRBV24-1|-
CATSDRTGFVQYF
TGTGCCACCAGTGACAGGACAGGGTTTGTCCAGTACTTC
>-|TRBJ2-7|TRBV5-1|-
CAGSVTGGTEQYF
TGCGCCGGCAGCGTAACTGGGGGGACCGAGCAGTACTTC
>TRBD1|TRBJ1-5|TRBV7-8|many
CASSLARQGSNQPQHF
TGTGCCAGCAGCTTAGCGCGACAGGGGAGCAATCAGCCCCAGCATTTT
>-|TRBJ1-1|TRBV20-1|few
CSAKGGNTEAFF
TGCAGTGCGAAGGGGGGGAACACTGAAGCTTTCTTT
>-|TRBJ1-6|TRBV6-5|-
CAGSPPRQLQNSPLHF
TGTGCCGGCAGTCCCCCCCGCCAGCTCCAAAATTCACCCCTCCACTTT
>TRBD2|TRBJ2-5|TRBV25-1|-
CASSSGLAGGETQYF
TGTGCCAGCAGCTCGGGACTAGCGGGAGGCGAGACCCAGTACTTC
>TRBD2|TRBJ2-1|TRBV29-1|many
CSVEDRFQREVWEQFF
TGCAGCGTTGAAGATCGGTTCCAGCGGGAGGTATGGGAGCAGTTCTTC
>TRBD2|TRBJ2-4|TRBV2|few
CASGSGGADKNIQYF
TGTGCCAGCGGGAGCGGGGGGGCTGACAAAAACATTCAGTACTTC
>-|TRBJ2-5|TRBV5-1|many
CASSLRETQYF
TGCGCCAGCAGCTTACGGGAGACCCAGTACTTC
>TRBD1|TRBJ2-7|TRBV10-2|-
CASSESNRGSYEQYF
TGCGCCAGCAGTGAGTCAAACAGGGGATCCTACGAGCAGTACTTC
>-|TRBJ1-4|TRBV20-1|few
CSARDPGSTNEKLFF
TGCAGTGCTAGAGACCCGGGCTCAACTAATGAAAAACTGTTTTTT
>-|TRBJ2-7|TRBV4-1|-
CASSLGLSSYEQYF
TGCGCCAGCAGCTTGGGACTCTCCTCCTACGAGCAGTACTTC
>-|TRBJ1-1|TRBV3-1|-
CASSPPGDTEAFF
TGTGCCAGCAGCCCACCGGGGGATACTGAAGCTTTCTTT
>TRBD1|TRBJ2-3|TRBV20-1|many
CSASRTGTDTQYF
TGCAGTGCTTCACGGACAGGGACAGATACGCAGTATTTT
>-|TRBJ2-7|TRBV25-1|many
CASSGGRWGSRQYF
TGTGCCAGCAGTGGAGGGAGGTGGGGGAGTCGGCAGTACTTC
>-|TRBJ1-1|TRBV3-1|-
CASSHRRTATEAFF
TGTGCCAGCAGCCACCGACGGACGGCGACTGAAGCTTTCTTT
>TRBD1|TRBJ1-1|TRBV12-3/TRBV12-4|few
CASTKGTGGGTEAFF
TGTGCCAGCACCAAAGGGACAGGGGGGGGCACTGAAGCTTTCTTT
>TRBD1|TRBJ1-2|TRBV18|-
CASSPGQGILGYTF
TGTGCCAGCTCACCGGGACAGGGGATATTGGGCTACACCTTC
>-|TRBJ1-4|TRBV19|many
CASSRAGLATNEKLFF
TGTGCCAGTAGTCGGGCAGGGTTGGCAACTAATGAAAAACTGTTTTTT
>-|TRBJ1-1|TRBV25-1|-
CASGGVGMNTEAFF
TGTGCCAGCGGGGGGGTAGGGATGAACACTGAAGCTTTCTTT
>-|TRBJ2-1|TRBV20-1|many
CSASNAIAPEQFF
TGCAGTGCCTCGAACGCAATAGCGCCTGAGCAGTTCTTC
>-|TRBJ1-2|TRBV7-2|many
CASRIQGDGYTF
TGTGCCAGCAGAATACAGGGAGACGGCTACACCTTC
>TRBD1|TRBJ2-5|TRBV5-1|-
CASRGTVNQETQYF
TGCGCCAGCAGAGGGACAGTGAATCAAGAGACCCAGTACTTC
>TRBD2|TRBJ2-5|TRBV2|-
CASSETREGWETQYF
TGTGCCAGCAGTGAAACGCGGGAGGGTTGGGAGACCCAGTACTTC
>-|TRBJ1-1|TRBV7-9|many
CASSDIKGAFF
TGTGCCAGCAGCGACATCAAGGGAGCTTTCTTT
>-|TRBJ1-2|TRBV19|-
CASSRQNYGYTF
TGTGCCAGTAGTCGACAGAACTATGGCTACACCTTC
>-|TRBJ1-1|TRBV20-1|many
CSARDRRVGLNTEAFF
TGCAGTGCTAGAGATCGGAGGGTTGGTTTAAACACTGAAGCTTTCTTT
>TRBD2|TRBJ2-7|TRBV10-1|-
CASSESGPGGDEQYF
TGCGCCAGCAGTGAGTCAGGGCCCGGGGGGGACGAGCAGTACTTC
>-|TRBJ1-2|TRBV6-1|few
CASSEKRAGGFVYGYTF
TGTGCCAGCAGTGAAAAAAGGGCGGGGGGTTTTGTGTATGGCTACACCTTC
>-|TRBJ1-2|TRBV6-1|-
CASTKRATGGYGYTF
TGTGCCAGCACTAAAAGGGCGACTGGGGGTTATGGCTACACCTTC
>TRBD1|TRBJ1-2|TRBV11-1|-
CASSLAGQGAVGYTF
TGTGCCAGCAGCTTAGCAGGACAGGGGGCAGTTGGCTACACCTTC
>-|TRBJ2-3|TRBV11-1|-
CASSLDTSGADTQYF
TGTGCCAGCAGCTTAGATACATCCGGGGCAGATACGCAGTATTTT
>-|TRBJ2-1|TRBV9|many
CASSEGLYDIGEQFF
TGTGCCAGCAGTGAAGGACTCTACGATATAGGTGAGCAGTTCTTC
>-|TRBJ2-7|TRBV7-9|many
CASSLESGGRSSYEQYF
TGTGCCAGCAGCTTAGAGTCGGGTGGCAGGAGCTCCTACGAGCAGTACTTC
>TRBD2|TRBJ2-1|TRBV20-1|once
CSLVGQGLHEQFF
TGCAGTTTAGTTGGGCAGGGACTACATGAGCAGTTCTTC
>-|TRBJ2-7|TRBV7-8|many
CASSNPLTYEQYF
TGTGCCAGCAGCAACCCCTTGACCTACGAGCAGTACTTC
>TRBD2|TRBJ2-1|TRBV20-1|-
CSARDGLGLAGGLSNEQFF
TGCAGTGCTAGAGATGGTCTGGGACTAGCGGGGGGGTTGAGCAATGAGCAGTTCTTC
>TRBD1|TRBJ2-1|TRBV24-1|-
CATSDRQGASSYNEQFF
TGTGCCACCAGTGACCGACAGGGGGCGAGTTCCTACAATGAGCAGTTCTTC
>-|TRBJ2-7|TRBV28|-
CASKSGLFPSEQYF
TGTGCCAGCAAATCGGGACTGTTCCCCTCCGAGCAGTACTTC
>-|TRBJ1-2|TRBV4-1|many
CASSQIVRGLYGYTF
TGCGCCAGCAGCCAAATTGTTAGGGGATTATATGGCTACACCTTC
>-|TRBJ1-2|TRBV6-1|many
CASSETAFNPTGYTF
TGTGCCAGCAGTGAAACAGCGTTCAATCCGACTGGCTACACCTTC
>TRBD1|TRBJ2-2|TRBV12-3/TRBV12-4|-
CASRRKGPAGGGGELFF
TGTGCCAGCAGACGCAAGGGCCCGGCAGGGGGTGGCGGGGAGCTGTTTTTT
>-|TRBJ1-1|TRBV10-3|once
CAIRSSGGDGAFF
TGTGCCATCAGATCCTCGGGGGGAGATGGCGCTTTCTTT
>TRBD1|TRBJ1-6|TRBV20-1|many
CSARDLPTGDNSPLHF
TGCAGTGCTAGAGATCTCCCGACAGGGGATAATTCACCCCTCCACTTT
>-|TRBJ2-3|TRBV29-1|few
CSVGGDTQYF
TGCAGCGTTGGAGGTGATACGCAGTATTTT
>-|TRBJ2-5|TRBV7-2|few
CASSFAETQYF
TGTGCCAGCAGTTTCGCGGAGACCCAGTACTTC
>-|TRBJ1-6|TRBV2|many
CASSVWAGNNSPLHF
TGTGCCAGCAGTGTCTGGGCCGGGAATAATTCACCCCTCCACTTT
>-|TRBJ1-5|TRBV5-8|-
CASSFKGYSNQPQHF
TGTGCCAGCAGCTTTAAGGGTTATAGCAATCAGCCCCAGCATTTT
>-|TRBJ2-2|TRBV7-9|many
CASSLVSGELFF
TGTGCCAGCAGCTTAGTTTCCGGGGAGCTGTTTTTT
>-|TRBJ2-5|TRBV14|many
CASSQAFGRKMYQETQYF
TGTGCCAGCAGCCAAGCTTTCGGGCGGAAGATGTACCAAGAGACCCAGTACTTC
>TRBD1|TRBJ2-7|TRBV10-3|-
CATGQGQYEQYF
TGTGCCACGGGACAGGGACAGTACGAGCAGTACTTC
>-|TRBJ2-1|TRBV11-1|-
CASSKLVTLSYNEQFF
TGTGCCAGCAGCAAATTAGTCACCCTGTCCTACAATGAGCAGTTCTTC
>-|TRBJ2-7|TRBV7-9|few
CASSPGQSYEQYF
TGTGCCAGCAGCCCTGGACAGTCCTACGAGCAGTACTTC
>-|TRBJ1-1|TRBV4-1|-
CASSQAPRPRAEAFF
TGCGCCAGCAGCCAAGCTCCACGGCCCCGGGCTGAAGCTTTCTTT
>-|TRBJ2-7|TRBV29-1|-
CSVRTLSYEQYF
TGCAGCGTTCGGACCCTATCCTACGAGCAGTACTTC